The 7 T cell receptor beta chains below were found in one sample sequenced in a study of sequential checkpoint blockade in melanoma. Clones were sequenced by immunoSEQ multiplex PCR, and TCRdb holds only the in-frame ones, with some missing. The sample carries 18,000 or so clones, around 69% recorded once. Sample treatment: randomized to nivolumab then ipilimumab (arm A) or the reverse (arm B). The sequencing here drew on CD8+ T cells sorted from blood (inferred from file names), taken from a patient given nivolumab and ipilimumab in sequence. The source of these receptors is a human donor with melanoma.

This rearrangement joins TRBV25-1 to TRBJ2-1, with 8 bases fitting TRBD2. V lost 10 bases and J lost 8; bases outside the gene matches: 13. This CDR3 spans 14 amino acids. Germline CDR1 MGHDK, CDR2 SYGVNS. For the CDR3, the DNA is TGTGCCATAGAGGTTCGGGGGGGCCAGGATGAGCAGTTCTTC. Encoded protein: CAIEVRGGQDEQFF.

This chain links TRBV6-6 with TRBJ1-2; 10 bases agree with TRBD1. In germline, CDR1 is MNHNY, CDR2 SVGAGI (reference sequence). The CDR3 runs 15 residues. J lost 6 bases, V lost 6 bases, and 10 bases had no gene match. The CDR3 DNA reads TGTGCCAGCAGCATTAGGACAGGGGGGGTTGATGGCTACACCTTC. Its protein is CASSIRTGGVDGYTF.

The chain carries TRBV28 and TRBJ1-3, with a possible D match to TRBD1 (5 bases). V was trimmed by 4 bases and J by 7 bases, leaving 17 bases between them. This CDR3 has 15 residues. Looked up from germline, CDR1 is MDHEN and CDR2 is SYDVKM. The CDR3 sequence: CASSSQQDLTNTIYF. The CDR3 DNA follows: TGTGCCAGCAGTTCCCAACAGGACCTTACTAACACCATATATTTT.

The chain is built from TRBV4-2 and TRBJ2-1; TRBD2 matches at 11 bases. Germline V CDR1 and CDR2: LGHNA, YNFKEQ. Trimming took 0 bases from V and 7 from J; bases not matched to a gene: 8. The CDR3 is 17 residues long. CDR3: CASSQDSTSGSVNEQFF. The CDR3, as DNA: TGTGCCAGCAGCCAAGATTCAACTAGCGGGAGTGTGAATGAGCAGTTCTTC.

The CDR3 loop reads CASSVEEGRNEQYF. For the CDR3, the DNA is TGTGCCAGCAGCGTAGAGGAGGGGCGAAACGAGCAGTACTTC. The chain has TRBV9 and TRBJ2-7, with a tentative D call TRBD2 (6 bases). Trimming removed 0 bases at V and 5 bases at J, with 12 bases between. The CDR3 spans 14 residues. The germline V gene has CDR1 SGDLS and CDR2 YYNGEE.

This clone was detected only a few times. V and J are TRBV9 and TRBJ2-2, with D possibly being TRBD1 (5 bases). CDR3 length equals 14 residues. Trimming took 3 bases from V and 6 from J, leaving 12 bases between them. Germline assignment: CDR1 SGDLS and CDR2 YYNGEE. The CDR3: CASSGTSTAGELFF. The DNA for the CDR3 is TGTGCCAGCAGCGGGACAAGCACGGCCGGGGAGCTGTTTTTT.

The rearrangement joins TRBV9 to TRBJ1-1; possible D gene TRBD1, 5 bases. The CDR3 length is 14 residues. V shed 4 bases and J shed 3 bases, with 13 bases lying between them. CDR1 and CDR2 from the germline V gene are SGDLS and YYNGEE. Here the CDR3 DNA reads TGTGCCAGCAGCCCGACGGGGGGGTACACTGAAGCTTTCTTT. Protein sequence: CASSPTGGYTEAFF.